The 8 T cell receptor beta chains below were found in one sample sequenced in a study of blood T cell repertoires in COVID-19. The protocol was immunoSEQ multiplex PCR, while the TCRdb copy is restricted to in-frame clones and leaves out a portion. The sample lists tens of thousands of clones, around 84% seen once, with approximately 12% in the top ten. The sequenced material came from peripheral blood. The receptor source for this set is a human donor in a cohort sampled during active COVID-19.

CDR3 nucleotides: TGTGCCAGCACCGTAGCGGGCCGGGGGGAGACCCAGTACTTC. Residues: CASTVAGRGETQYF. This chain links TRBV28 with TRBJ2-5, with 7 bases fitting TRBD2. Trimming took 7 bases from V and 5 from J; bases not matched to a gene: 10. Per germline, CDR1 MDHEN and CDR2 SYDVKM. The CDR3 length is 14 residues.

The gene calls are TRBV13 and TRBJ2-7; 9 nucleotides agree with TRBD2. This CDR3 is built from 15 residues. With 4 bases clipped from V and 5 bases from J, the junction kept 9 bases outside the gene matches. The germline CDR1 and CDR2 sequences are PRHDT and FYEKMQ (reference sequence). CDR3 in amino acids: CASSSPIAGANEQYF. DNA for the CDR3: TGTGCCAGCAGCTCCCCAATAGCGGGAGCCAACGAGCAGTACTTC.

The CDR3 spells CASSLSSSGNEQYF. Here the CDR3 DNA reads TGTGCCAGCAGCTTAAGTTCTAGCGGGAACGAGCAGTACTTC. The chain combines TRBV7-9 with TRBJ2-7; 9 bases are a match to TRBD2. V gave up 2 bases and J gave up 5 bases; unmatched junction bases: 4. Per germline, CDR1 SEHNR and CDR2 FQNEAQ (reference sequence). The CDR3 covers 14 residues.

The gene calls are TRBV29-1 and TRBJ1-6; 8 nucleotides line up with TRBD1. After removal of 4 bases from V and 5 bases from J, the junction contained 4 bases not matched to a gene. The CDR3 runs to 14 residues. The germline V gene has CDR1 SQVTM and CDR2 ANQGSEA. The CDR3 region is CSVADRGNNSPLHF. The CDR3 nucleotides read TGCAGCGTTGCCGACAGGGGAAATAATTCACCCCTCCACTTT.

The sample holds one count of this clone. V and J are TRBV7-6 and TRBJ1-2; 8 nucleotides agree with TRBD1. The V and J ends lost 0 bases and 4 bases, in that order; junction bases with no gene match: 4. The CDR3 covers 15 residues. Germline CDR1 reads SGHVS; CDR2 reads FNYEAQ. DNA for the CDR3: TGTGCCAGCAGCTTAGCGGACAGGGAGGGCTATGGCTACACCTTC. This codes for CASSLADREGYGYTF.

This rearrangement joins TRBV9 to TRBJ1-2, with a possible D match to TRBD1 (5 bases). CDR1 and CDR2 (germline): SGDLS, YYNGEE. The CDR3 is made up of 15 amino acids. Trimming shortened V by 3 bases and J by 8 bases, and 20 bases separated the two germline ends. The CDR3 coding sequence is TGTGCCAGCAGCGAGGCGTTGGGCAGGGCAGGGGGCTACACCTTC. Translating it yields CASSEALGRAGGYTF.

The V call is TRBV6-1, the J call TRBJ1-2; no definite D call. Germline CDR1 reads MNHNS; CDR2 reads SASEGT. The CDR3 consists of 12 residues. Trimming removed 2 bases at V and 1 base at J, with 2 bases between. CDR3 DNA sequence: TGTGCCAGCAGTGAATATAACTATGGCTACACCTTC. Residues: CASSEYNYGYTF.

CDR3 in amino acids: CASRLGEKLFF. The CDR3 coding sequence is TGCGCCAGCCGTCTCGGGGAAAAACTGTTTTTT. This sequence joins TRBV4-1 and TRBJ1-4; D remains ambiguous. Trimming removed 8 bases from V and 8 bases from J, with 9 bases in between. The length of the CDR3 is 11 residues. Per the germline V gene, CDR1 is MGHRA and CDR2 is YSYEKL.